A single sample is the source of the 18 T cell receptor beta chains below, sequenced in a study of blood T cell repertoires in COVID-19. Method: immunoSEQ multiplex PCR; TCRdb's copy keeps in-frame clones and lacks some. Of roughly 200,000 clones detected, about four fifths appear once; the ten largest clones hold approximately 9.9%. Source material: peripheral blood. The receptors stem from a woman aged 40 to 49 with COVID-19, enrolled during active disease.

The V gene is TRBV5-4, the J gene TRBJ1-1; tentative D call: TRBD1 (6 bases). V lost 0 bases to trimming and J lost 6 bases, with 21 bases between them. Germline assignment: CDR1 SGHNT and CDR2 YYREEE (reference sequence). CDR3 length: 17 residues. The CDR3 reads CASSLASGGRGFAEAFF. CDR3 DNA sequence: TGTGCCAGCAGCTTGGCCTCAGGCGGCAGGGGTTTCGCTGAAGCTTTCTTT.

The chain recombines TRBV14 with TRBJ2-1, with a tentative D call TRBD2 (5 bases). This CDR3 spans 15 amino acids. The germline gives CDR1 SGHDN, CDR2 FVKESK. The V end was cut by 3 bases, the J end by 0 bases, with 9 bases between. CDR3 nucleotide sequence: TGTGCCAGCAGCCAGGCGGGCCGCTCCTACAATGAGCAGTTCTTC. Translation gives CASSQAGRSYNEQFF.

The chain carries TRBV5-5 and TRBJ2-7, with 10 bases matching TRBD2. This CDR3 has 15 residues. Looked up from germline, CDR1 is SGHKS and CDR2 is YYEKEE (reference sequence). Trimming removed 3 bases from V and 2 bases from J; junction bases left unmatched: 5. DNA for the CDR3: TGTGCCAGCAGCTGGGGGACTAGCGTTACCTACGAGCAGTACTTC. It is translated as CASSWGTSVTYEQYF.

The count of this clone is one. The chain is built from TRBV10-2 and TRBJ2-3, with 7 positions matching TRBD1. J was trimmed by 6 bases and V by 6 bases; bases with no gene match: 3. Germline CDR1 reads WSHSY; CDR2 reads SAAADI. The CDR3 totals 12 residues. The DNA for the CDR3 is TGCGCCAGCAGCCCCAGGGGGGATACGCAGTATTTT. Translating gives CASSPRGDTQYF.

This clone was observed once. A much larger clone lies a single base off, so this may be a read error. This chain uses TRBV5-4 with TRBJ1-3, with 8 bases matching TRBD1. Germline trimming cut 4 bases from V and 1 base from J; bases unmatched to any gene: 1. Per the germline V gene, CDR1 is SGHNT and CDR2 is YYREEE (reference sequence). The CDR3 is 14 amino acids. The CDR3 nucleotides are TGTGCCAGCAGCAGACAGGGGTCTGGAAACACCATATATTTT. This translates into CASSRQGSGNTIYF.

V gene TRBV19 combines with J gene TRBJ2-1, with D possibly TRBD1 on 6 matching bases. The CDR3 length is 15 residues. Germline-derived CDR1 and CDR2 are LNHDA and SQIVND (reference sequence). The V and J ends lost 7 bases and 4 bases respectively, with 17 bases between them. Here the CDR3 DNA reads TGTGCCAGTACCCTGTGGGCGACAGGTTACAATGAGCAGTTCTTC. It encodes CASTLWATGYNEQFF.

The gene calls are TRBV6-6 and TRBJ2-5; 7 bases match TRBD1. J lost 1 base, V lost 5 bases, and 4 bases had no gene match. The CDR3 totals 14 residues. Germline V gene lookup returns CDR1 MNHNY and CDR2 SVGAGI (reference sequence). The CDR3 protein is CASSRGQPQETQYF. The CDR3 DNA follows: TGTGCCAGCAGTAGGGGACAGCCCCAAGAGACCCAGTACTTC.

This chain joins TRBV2 and TRBJ1-1; 9 bases are shared with TRBD1. CDR1 SNHLY and CDR2 FYNNEI come from the germline V gene. V was pared by 0 bases and J by 4 bases, with 3 bases of the junction left unmatched. This CDR3 has 15 residues. Here the CDR3 reads CASSEARDRATEAFF. Here the CDR3 DNA reads TGTGCCAGCAGTGAAGCGCGGGACAGGGCCACTGAAGCTTTCTTT. The full variable domain, its missing parts supplied by reference TRBV2 and TRBJ1-1, is EPEVTQTPSHQVTQMGQEVILRCVPISNHLYFYWYRQILGQKVEFLVSFYNNEISEKSEIFDDQFSVERPDGSNFTLKIRSTKLEDSAMYFCASSEARDRATEAFFGQGTRLTVV.

The V and J genes are TRBV6-6 and TRBJ2-7; a possible D gene is TRBD2 (6 bases). Germline assignment: CDR1 MNHNY and CDR2 SVGAGI (reference sequence). Trimming took 4 bases from V and 6 from J, leaving 19 bases between them. CDR3 length: 15 amino acids. CDR3 protein: CASSFPTGGTSEQYF. CDR3 DNA: TGTGCCAGCAGTTTCCCCACCGGCGGGACTTCCGAGCAGTACTTC.

The chain employs TRBV7-9 and TRBJ1-6; 7 bases are shared with TRBD1. Germline CDR1 reads SEHNR; CDR2 reads FQNEAQ (reference sequence). The CDR3 is 14 amino acids. V lost 5 bases, J lost 8 bases, and 6 bases stayed unmatched. The CDR3 spells CASSPDRLHSPLHF. CDR3 DNA: TGTGCCAGCAGCCCGGACAGGCTCCATTCACCCCTCCACTTT.

As concerns this clone: This specimen includes other DNA sequences encoding the same CDR3. V gene TRBV19 combines with J gene TRBJ1-5, with D perhaps TRBD1 (5 bases). This CDR3 region has 13 residues. Looked up from germline, CDR1 is LNHDA and CDR2 is SQIVND (reference sequence). V shed 5 bases and J shed 4 bases, with 9 bases lying between them. The CDR3 here is CASSFQGNQPQHF. The CDR3 nucleotides are TGTGCCAGTAGTTTCCAGGGAAATCAGCCCCAGCATTTT.

CDR3 region: CASSLVGGGTDTQYF. As DNA, the CDR3 is TGTGCCAGCAGCTTAGTAGGCGGGGGCACAGATACGCAGTATTTT. The rearrangement links TRBV7-8 to TRBJ2-3; maybe TRBD2 (6 bases). The CDR3 is 15 amino acids. Germline V gene sequence: CDR1 SGHVS, CDR2 FQNEAQ. V was trimmed by 1 base and J by 1 base, leaving 9 bases between them.

The chain joins TRBV7-6 to TRBJ2-5; D gene ambiguous. The length of the CDR3 is 14 residues. Per the germline V gene, CDR1 is SGHVS and CDR2 is FNYEAQ. V shed 1 base and J shed 2 bases, with 8 bases lying between them. CDR3 bases: TGTGCCAGCAGCTTAGACGGTGGTCAAGAGACCCAGTACTTC. Amino acid sequence: CASSLDGGQETQYF. Full variable domain (outside the CDR3, taken from reference TRBV7-6 and TRBJ2-5): GAGVSQSPRYKVTKRGQDVALRCDPISGHVSLYWYRQALGQGPEFLTYFNYEAQQDKSGLPNDRFSAERPEGSISTLTIQRTEQRDSAMYRCASSLDGGQETQYFGPGTRLLVL.

V is TRBV11-2 and J is TRBJ2-1; 11 bases match TRBD2. With V trimmed by 2 bases and J by 7 bases, 7 bases remained unmatched. From germline, CDR1 is SGHAT and CDR2 FQNNGV. The CDR3 has 16 amino acids. CDR3 bases: TGTGCCAGCAGCTTACCCCTATCTAGCGGGGGGAATGAGCAGTTCTTC. Its protein is CASSLPLSSGGNEQFF.

The chain uses TRBV7-8 and TRBJ2-7, with 15 positions matching TRBD2. The CDR3 runs to 18 residues. Germline assignment: CDR1 SGHVS and CDR2 FQNEAQ. Germline trimming cut 5 bases from V and 6 bases from J; bases unmatched to any gene: 14. This chain's CDR3 is CASSRRTSGRALTSEQYF. DNA for the CDR3: TGTGCCAGCAGCCGACGGACTAGCGGGAGGGCCCTGACTTCCGAGCAGTACTTC.

V and J are TRBV19 and TRBJ2-5; 8 nucleotides match TRBD2. The CDR3 spans 16 residues. V lost 4 bases to trimming and J lost 1 base; unmatched junction nucleotides: 8. Per germline, CDR1 LNHDA and CDR2 SQIVND (reference sequence). The CDR3 loop reads CASSRGTLAAQETQYF. DNA of the CDR3: TGTGCCAGTAGTAGAGGGACACTAGCGGCCCAAGAGACCCAGTACTTC.

This chain joins TRBV6-4 and TRBJ1-2, with 10 bases lining up with TRBD1. V shed 6 bases and J 10 bases; nucleotides not matched to a gene: 11. The CDR3 covers 14 residues. Germline lookup yields CDR1 MRHNA and CDR2 SNTAGT. As DNA, the CDR3 is TGTGCCAGCAGCGCCAACCCCGGGACAGGGGTCTACACCTTC. Translation gives CASSANPGTGVYTF.

This sequence joins TRBV20-1 and TRBJ2-1; D is unclear. The CDR3 has 11 residues. Trimming removed 5 bases from V and 4 bases from J, with 6 bases in between. Germline assignment: CDR1 DFQATT and CDR2 SNEGSKA (reference sequence). In DNA, the CDR3 is TGCAGTGCTGCTAAGTACAATGAGCAGTTCTTC. Amino acid sequence: CSAAKYNEQFF.